These 6 T cell receptor beta chains originate from one sample sequenced in a study of OX40 agonist ivuxolimab in advanced cancers. The method was immunoSEQ multiplex PCR; TCRdb's version includes in-frame clones alone and lacks a portion of them. Of approximately 77,000 clones listed, around 93% were seen once; the top ten hold nearly 0.55%. This material consisted of CD4+ or CD8+ T cells sorted from blood, taken in a trial of the OX40 agonist ivuxolimab. All receptors derive from an adult with an advanced solid tumor such as melanoma, head and neck, liver or kidney cancer.

The V and J genes are TRBV28 and TRBJ2-5; TRBD2 is a possible D gene (5 bases). Germline CDR1 is MDHEN and CDR2 is SYDVKM. The CDR3 is made up of 13 amino acids. V gave up 9 bases and J gave up 5 bases, with 16 bases separating them. The DNA of the CDR3 is TGTGCCAGTTTCCGTTTCGGGATCGAGACCCAGTACTTC. Protein: CASFRFGIETQYF.

The chain carries TRBV7-2 and TRBJ2-6; a possible D gene is TRBD1 (5 bases). This CDR3 comprises 15 residues. V was clipped by 2 bases and J by 2 bases, with 7 bases between them. CDR1 SGHTA and CDR2 FQGNSA come from the germline V gene. CDR3 in amino acids: CASSLQGAGANVLTF. The CDR3 DNA reads as TGTGCCAGCAGCTTACAGGGTGCTGGGGCCAACGTCCTGACTTTC.

This clone was recorded a few times. The gene calls are TRBV29-1 and TRBJ2-7; D might be TRBD1 (6 bases). This CDR3 comprises 11 residues. Per germline, CDR1 SQVTM and CDR2 ANQGSEA. The V gene lost 7 bases and the J gene lost 3 bases, with 10 bases spanning the gap. CDR3 nucleotides: TGCAGCGCAGGGACACTCTACGAGCAGTACTTC. As protein: CSAGTLYEQYF.

The rearrangement joins TRBV7-9 to TRBJ2-3; maybe TRBD1 (6 bases). V was trimmed by 5 bases and J by 2 bases, leaving 17 bases between them. The CDR3 spans 16 residues. CDR1 is SEHNR and CDR2 is FQNEAQ in the germline V gene (reference sequence). Here the CDR3 DNA reads TGTGCCAGCAGCCCTTTGACAGGCCTCCCCACAGATACGCAGTATTTT. Amino acids: CASSPLTGLPTDTQYF.

The CDR3 is CASNQGPDRLKNGYTF. As DNA, the CDR3 is TGTGCCAGTAACCAGGGGCCGGATCGACTTAAAAATGGCTACACCTTC. The chain is built from TRBV19 and TRBJ1-2; perhaps TRBD1 as D (6 bases). The ends were cut back, 7 bases at V and 6 bases at J, with 24 bases in the middle. Germline loops: CDR1 LNHDA, CDR2 SQIVND (reference sequence). The CDR3 has 16 residues. Supplemented by reference TRBV19 and TRBJ1-2, the full variable domain reads DGGITQSPKYLFRKEGQNVTLSCEQNLNHDAMYWYRQDPGQGLRLIYYSQIVNDFQKGDIAEGYSVSREKKESFPLTVTSAQKNPTAFYLCASNQGPDRLKNGYTFGSGTRLTVV.

The V call is TRBV5-1, the J call TRBJ2-1, with 9 bases aligning to TRBD1. The CDR3 spans 15 residues. Germline V lookup: CDR1 SGHRS, CDR2 YFSETQ. V trimming: 6 bases; J trimming: 7 bases; junction bases outside the gene matches: 11. For the CDR3, the DNA is TGCGCCAGCACCATGGGACAGGGACTTAAGAATGAGCAGTTCTTC. This codes for CASTMGQGLKNEQFF.